The present T cell receptor (beta chain) was sequenced within a study of early T cells in non-severe SARS-CoV-2 infection. At the level of the study: Sequencing was performed on bulk RNA from unsorted whole blood, leaving chains unpaired. Study-wide points: In VDJdb matching, anti-spike CD8 responses were favored while private and CD4 specificities went missing.

This clonotype showed up many times. What it binds is unknown. Attachment of unique molecular identifiers to individual cDNA molecules was performed. Using its own MiXCR run on the 5' RACE reads, TCRdb lists one record per CDR3 protein. The sample has roughly 26,000 distinct CDR3 sequences; 4.5% to 6% are singletons. The ends were cut back, 1 base at V and 0 bases at J, with 4 bases in the middle. Per germline, CDR1 LGHNA and CDR2 YNFKEQ. The CDR3 sequence is 14 residues long. J is TRBJ1-3 and V is TRBV4-2; the D is unclear. This TCR came from an adult who was a healthcare worker with PCR-confirmed SARS-CoV-2 infection or an uninfected control (not recorded which). Sequencing used whole blood. CDR3 amino acids: CASSQVDSGNTIYF. The CDR3 nucleotides read TGTGCCAGCAGCCAAGTAGACTCTGGAAACACCATATATTTT.